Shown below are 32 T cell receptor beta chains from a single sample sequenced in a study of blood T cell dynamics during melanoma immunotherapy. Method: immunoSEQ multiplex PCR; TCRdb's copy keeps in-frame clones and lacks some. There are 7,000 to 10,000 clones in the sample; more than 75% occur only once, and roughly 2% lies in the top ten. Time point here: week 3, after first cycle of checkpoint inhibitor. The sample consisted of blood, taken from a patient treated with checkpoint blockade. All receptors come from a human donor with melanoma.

The CDR3 nucleotides are TGCGCCAGCAGCCAAGTTGTTTTCTATACGGACAGGGGGGCCGATCAGCCCCAGCATTTT. Translating gives CASSQVVFYTDRGADQPQHF. This chain uses TRBV4-3 with TRBJ1-5; 10 positions agree with TRBD1. The CDR3 spans 20 residues. Unmatched junction bases numbered 17, after V lost 1 base and J lost 5 bases. Per the germline V gene, CDR1 is LGHNA and CDR2 is YSLEER.

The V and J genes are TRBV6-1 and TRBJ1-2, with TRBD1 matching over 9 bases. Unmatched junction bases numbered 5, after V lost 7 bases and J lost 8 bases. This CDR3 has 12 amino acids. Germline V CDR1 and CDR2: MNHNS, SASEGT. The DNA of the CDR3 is TGTGCCAGCACACAGGGGGCCGAGGGCTACACCTTC. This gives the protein CASTQGAEGYTF.

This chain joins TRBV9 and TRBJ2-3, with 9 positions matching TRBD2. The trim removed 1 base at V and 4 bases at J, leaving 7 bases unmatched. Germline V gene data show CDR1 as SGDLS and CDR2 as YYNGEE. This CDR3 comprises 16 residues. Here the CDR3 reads CASSVISGGGADTQYF. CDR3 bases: TGTGCCAGCAGCGTAATTAGCGGGGGCGGGGCAGATACGCAGTATTTT.

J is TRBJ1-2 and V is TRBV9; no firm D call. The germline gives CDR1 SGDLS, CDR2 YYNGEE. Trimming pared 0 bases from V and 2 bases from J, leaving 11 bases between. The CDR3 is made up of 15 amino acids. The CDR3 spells CASSVGLSQNYGYTF. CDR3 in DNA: TGTGCCAGCAGCGTAGGCTTGTCTCAGAACTATGGCTACACCTTC. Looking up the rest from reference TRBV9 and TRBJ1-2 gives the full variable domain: DSGVTQTPKHLITATGQRVTLRCSPRSGDLSVYWYQQSLDQGLQFLIQYYNGEERAKGNILERFSAQQFPDLHSELNLSSLELGDSALYFCASSVGLSQNYGYTFGSGTRLTVV.

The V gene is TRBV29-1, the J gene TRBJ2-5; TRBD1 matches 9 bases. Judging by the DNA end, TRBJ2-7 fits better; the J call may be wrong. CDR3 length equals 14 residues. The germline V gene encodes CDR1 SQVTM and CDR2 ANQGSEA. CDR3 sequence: CSGTGTGSSYEQYF. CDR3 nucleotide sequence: TGCAGCGGGACCGGGACAGGGAGCTCCTACGAGCAGTACTTC.

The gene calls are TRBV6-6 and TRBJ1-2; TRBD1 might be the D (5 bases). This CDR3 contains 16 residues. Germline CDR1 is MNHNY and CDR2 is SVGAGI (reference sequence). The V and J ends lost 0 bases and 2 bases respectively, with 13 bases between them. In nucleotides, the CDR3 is TGTGCCAGCAGTTACTCGGGGCTCCAGGGCAACTATGGCTACACCTTC. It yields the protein CASSYSGLQGNYGYTF.

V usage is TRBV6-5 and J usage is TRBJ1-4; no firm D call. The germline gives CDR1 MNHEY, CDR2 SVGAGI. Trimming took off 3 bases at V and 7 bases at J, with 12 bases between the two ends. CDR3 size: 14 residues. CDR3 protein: CASSYGGLGEKLFF. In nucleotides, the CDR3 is TGTGCCAGCAGTTATGGAGGTCTGGGTGAAAAACTGTTTTTT.

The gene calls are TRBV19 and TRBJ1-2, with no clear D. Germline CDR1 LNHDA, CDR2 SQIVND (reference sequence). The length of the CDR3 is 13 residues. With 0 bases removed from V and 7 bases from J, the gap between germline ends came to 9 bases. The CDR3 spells CASSIDGLAGYTF. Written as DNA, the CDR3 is TGTGCCAGTAGTATAGATGGTTTGGCTGGCTACACCTTC. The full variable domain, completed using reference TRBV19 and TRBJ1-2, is DGGITQSPKYLFRKEGQNVTLSCEQNLNHDAMYWYRQDPGQGLRLIYYSQIVNDFQKGDIAEGYSVSREKKESFPLTVTSAQKNPTAFYLCASSIDGLAGYTFGSGTRLTVV.

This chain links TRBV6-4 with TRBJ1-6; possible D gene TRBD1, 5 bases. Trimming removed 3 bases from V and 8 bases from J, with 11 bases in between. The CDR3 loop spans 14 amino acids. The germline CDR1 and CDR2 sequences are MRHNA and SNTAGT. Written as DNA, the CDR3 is TGTGCCAGCAGTGAAAAACCACAGGATTCACCCCTCCACTTT. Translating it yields CASSEKPQDSPLHF.

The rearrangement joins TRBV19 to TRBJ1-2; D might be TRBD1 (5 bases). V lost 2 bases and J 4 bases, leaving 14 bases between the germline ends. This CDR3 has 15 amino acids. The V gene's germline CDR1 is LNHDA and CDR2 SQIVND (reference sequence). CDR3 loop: CASSISWGSGYGYTF. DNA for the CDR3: TGTGCCAGTAGTATATCGTGGGGGTCGGGCTATGGCTACACCTTC.

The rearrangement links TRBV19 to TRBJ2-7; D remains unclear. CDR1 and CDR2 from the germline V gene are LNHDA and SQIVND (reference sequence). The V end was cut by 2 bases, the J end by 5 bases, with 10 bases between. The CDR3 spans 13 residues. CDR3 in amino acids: CASSIPSVNEQYF. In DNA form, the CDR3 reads TGTGCCAGTAGTATACCCTCTGTTAACGAGCAGTACTTC.

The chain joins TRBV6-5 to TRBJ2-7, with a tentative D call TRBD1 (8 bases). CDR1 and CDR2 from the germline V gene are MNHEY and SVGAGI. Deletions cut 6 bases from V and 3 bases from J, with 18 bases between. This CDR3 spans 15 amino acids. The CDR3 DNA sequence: TGTGCCAGCAGCCGCGGGAGAGACAGGGGCTACGAGCAGTACTTC. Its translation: CASSRGRDRGYEQYF.

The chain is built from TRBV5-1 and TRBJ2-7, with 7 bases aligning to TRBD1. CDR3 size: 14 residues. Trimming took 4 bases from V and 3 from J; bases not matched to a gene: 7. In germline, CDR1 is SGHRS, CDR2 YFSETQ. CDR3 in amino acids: CASSPRGGGYEQYF. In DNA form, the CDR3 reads TGCGCCAGCAGCCCTAGAGGGGGCGGCTACGAGCAGTACTTC.

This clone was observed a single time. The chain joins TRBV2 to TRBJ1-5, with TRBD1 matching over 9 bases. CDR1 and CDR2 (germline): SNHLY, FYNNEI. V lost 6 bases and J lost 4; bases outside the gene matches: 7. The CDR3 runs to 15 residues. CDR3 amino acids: CASSPTGGRNQPQHF. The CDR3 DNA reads TGTGCCAGCAGCCCTACAGGGGGCAGAAATCAGCCCCAGCATTTT. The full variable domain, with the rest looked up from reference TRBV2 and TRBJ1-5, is EPEVTQTPSHQVTQMGQEVILRCVPISNHLYFYWYRQILGQKVEFLVSFYNNEISEKSEIFDDQFSVERPDGSNFTLKIRSTKLEDSAMYFCASSPTGGRNQPQHFGDGTRLSIL.

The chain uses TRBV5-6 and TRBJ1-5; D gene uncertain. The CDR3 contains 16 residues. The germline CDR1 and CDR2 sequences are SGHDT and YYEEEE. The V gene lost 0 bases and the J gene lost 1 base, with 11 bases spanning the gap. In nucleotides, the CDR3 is TGTGCCAGCAGCTTGGGAGGGAGAATGAGCAATCAGCCCCAGCATTTT. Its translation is CASSLGGRMSNQPQHF.

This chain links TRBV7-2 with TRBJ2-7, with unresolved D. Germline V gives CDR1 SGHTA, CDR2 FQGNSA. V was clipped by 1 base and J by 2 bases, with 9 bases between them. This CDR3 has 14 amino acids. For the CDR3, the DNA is TGTGCCAGCAGCTTAGATGTCACAACCTACGAGCAGTACTTC. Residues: CASSLDVTTYEQYF.

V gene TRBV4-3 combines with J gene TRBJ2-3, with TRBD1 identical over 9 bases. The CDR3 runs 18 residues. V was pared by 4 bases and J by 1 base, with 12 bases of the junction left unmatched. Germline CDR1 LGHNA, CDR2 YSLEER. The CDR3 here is CASSRRRDRAFGTDTQYF. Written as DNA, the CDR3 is TGCGCCAGCAGCCGCCGACGGGACAGGGCCTTCGGCACAGATACGCAGTATTTT.

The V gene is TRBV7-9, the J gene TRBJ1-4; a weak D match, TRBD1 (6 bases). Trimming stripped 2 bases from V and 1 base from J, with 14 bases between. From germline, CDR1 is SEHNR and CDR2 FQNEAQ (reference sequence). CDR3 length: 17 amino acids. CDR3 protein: CASSLRNREGTNEKLFF. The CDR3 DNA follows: TGTGCCAGCAGCTTAAGAAACAGGGAAGGAACTAATGAAAAACTGTTTTTT.

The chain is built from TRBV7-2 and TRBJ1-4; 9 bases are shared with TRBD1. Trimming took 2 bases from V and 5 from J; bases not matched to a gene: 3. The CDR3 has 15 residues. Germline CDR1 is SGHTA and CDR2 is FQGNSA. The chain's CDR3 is CASSLYDRGNEKLFF. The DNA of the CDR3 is TGTGCCAGCAGCTTATACGACAGGGGGAATGAAAAACTGTTTTTT.

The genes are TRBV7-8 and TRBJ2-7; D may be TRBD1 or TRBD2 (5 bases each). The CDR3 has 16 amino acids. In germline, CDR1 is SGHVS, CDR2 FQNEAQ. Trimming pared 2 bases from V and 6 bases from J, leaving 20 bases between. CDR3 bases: TGTGCCAGCAGCTTAAACCTGGGACCGCTACTGACCGAGCAGTACTTC. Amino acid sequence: CASSLNLGPLLTEQYF. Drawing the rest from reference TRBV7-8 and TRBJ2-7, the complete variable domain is GAGVSQSPRYKVAKRGQDVALRCDPISGHVSLFWYQQALGQGPEFLTYFQNEAQLDKSGLPSDRFFAERPEGSVSTLKIQRTQQEDSAVYLCASSLNLGPLLTEQYFGPGTRLTVT.

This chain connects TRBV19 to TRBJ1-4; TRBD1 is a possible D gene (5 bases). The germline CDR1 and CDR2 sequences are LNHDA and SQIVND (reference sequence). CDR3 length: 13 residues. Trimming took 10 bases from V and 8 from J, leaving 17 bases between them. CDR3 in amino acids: CATNGGGSEKLFF. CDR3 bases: TGTGCCACTAACGGGGGTGGTAGCGAAAAACTGTTTTTT.

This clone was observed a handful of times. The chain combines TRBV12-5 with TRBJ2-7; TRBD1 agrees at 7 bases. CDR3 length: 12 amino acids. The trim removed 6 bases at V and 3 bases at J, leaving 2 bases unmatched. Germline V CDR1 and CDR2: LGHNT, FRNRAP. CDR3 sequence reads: CASGRDSYEQYF. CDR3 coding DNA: TGTGCTAGTGGACGGGACAGCTACGAGCAGTACTTC.

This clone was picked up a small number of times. The CDR3 nucleotides read TGTGCCAGTAGATCGGGACCGATCTATGGCTACACCTTC. This codes for CASRSGPIYGYTF. This chain joins TRBV19 and TRBJ1-2; maybe TRBD1 (5 bases). Trimming left V 6 bases short and J 4 bases short, with 12 bases between. Germline-derived CDR1 and CDR2 are LNHDA and SQIVND (reference sequence). The CDR3 loop spans 13 amino acids. The full variable domain, in which reference TRBV19 and TRBJ1-2 provide the parts outside the CDR3, is DGGITQSPKYLFRKEGQNVTLSCEQNLNHDAMYWYRQDPGQGLRLIYYSQIVNDFQKGDIAEGYSVSREKKESFPLTVTSAQKNPTAFYLCASRSGPIYGYTFGSGTRLTVV.

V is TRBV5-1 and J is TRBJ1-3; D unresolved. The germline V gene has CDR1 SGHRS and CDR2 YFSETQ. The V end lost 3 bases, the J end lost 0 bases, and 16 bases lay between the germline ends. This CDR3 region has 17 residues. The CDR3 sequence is CASSSGPAPRSGNTIYF. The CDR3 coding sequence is TGCGCCAGCAGCTCCGGGCCCGCACCCCGCTCTGGAAACACCATATATTTT.

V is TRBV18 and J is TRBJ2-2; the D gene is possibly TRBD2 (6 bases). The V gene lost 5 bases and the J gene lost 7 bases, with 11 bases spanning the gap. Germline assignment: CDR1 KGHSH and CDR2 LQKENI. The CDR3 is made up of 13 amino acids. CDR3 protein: CASSSGLGGELFF. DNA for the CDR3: TGTGCCAGCTCATCGGGACTGGGCGGGGAGCTGTTTTTT. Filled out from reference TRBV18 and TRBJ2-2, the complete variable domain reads NAGVMQNPRHLVRRRGQEARLRCSPMKGHSHVYWYRQLPEEGLKFMVYLQKENIIDESGMPKERFSAEFPKEGPSILRIQQVVRGDSAAYFCASSSGLGGELFFGEGSRLTVL.

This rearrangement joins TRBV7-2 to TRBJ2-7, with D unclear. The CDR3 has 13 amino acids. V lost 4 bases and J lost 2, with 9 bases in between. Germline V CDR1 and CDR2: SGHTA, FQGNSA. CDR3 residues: CASSSGEAYEQYF. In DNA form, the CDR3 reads TGTGCCAGCAGCTCAGGAGAAGCCTACGAGCAGTACTTC.

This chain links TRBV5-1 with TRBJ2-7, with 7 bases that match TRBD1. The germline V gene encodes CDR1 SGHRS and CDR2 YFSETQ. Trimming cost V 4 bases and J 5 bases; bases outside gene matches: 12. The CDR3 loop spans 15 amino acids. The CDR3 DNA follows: TGCGCCAGCAGCCCCCGGGACAGCGGTCTCCACGAGCAGTACTTC. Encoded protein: CASSPRDSGLHEQYF.

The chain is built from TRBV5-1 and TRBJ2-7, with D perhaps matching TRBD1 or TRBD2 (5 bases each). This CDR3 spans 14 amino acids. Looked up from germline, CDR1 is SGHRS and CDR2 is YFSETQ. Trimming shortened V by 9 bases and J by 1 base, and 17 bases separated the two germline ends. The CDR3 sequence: CATSRDGSSYEQYF. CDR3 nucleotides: TGCGCCACTTCCCGGGACGGAAGTTCCTACGAGCAGTACTTC.

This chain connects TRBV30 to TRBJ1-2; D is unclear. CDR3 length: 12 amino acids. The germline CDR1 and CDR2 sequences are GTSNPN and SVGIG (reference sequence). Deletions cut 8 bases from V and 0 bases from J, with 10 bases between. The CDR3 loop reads CARAASNYGYTF. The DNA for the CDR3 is TGTGCCCGGGCTGCCTCTAACTATGGCTACACCTTC.

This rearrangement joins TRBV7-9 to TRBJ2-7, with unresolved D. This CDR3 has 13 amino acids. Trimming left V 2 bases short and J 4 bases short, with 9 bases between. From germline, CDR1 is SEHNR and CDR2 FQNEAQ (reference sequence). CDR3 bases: TGTGCCAGCAGCTTAAGTGGGATATACGAGCAGTACTTC. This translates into CASSLSGIYEQYF. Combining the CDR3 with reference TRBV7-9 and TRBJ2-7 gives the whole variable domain DTGVSQNPRHKITKRGQNVTFRCDPISEHNRLYWYRQTLGQGPEFLTYFQNEAQLEKSRLLSDRFSAERPKGSFSTLEIQRTEQGDSAMYLCASSLSGIYEQYFGPGTRLTVT.

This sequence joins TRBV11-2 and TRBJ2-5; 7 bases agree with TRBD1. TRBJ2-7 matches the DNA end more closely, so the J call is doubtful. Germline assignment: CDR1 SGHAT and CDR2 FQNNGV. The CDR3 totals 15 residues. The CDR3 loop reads CASSLSTGWSYEQYF. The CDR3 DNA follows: TGTGCCAGCAGCTTGTCGACAGGGTGGTCCTACGAGCAGTACTTC.

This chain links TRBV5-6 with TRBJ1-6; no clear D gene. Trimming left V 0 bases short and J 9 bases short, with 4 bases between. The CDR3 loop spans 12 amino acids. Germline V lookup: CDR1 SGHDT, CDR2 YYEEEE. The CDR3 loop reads CASSLVGSPLHF. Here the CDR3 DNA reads TGTGCCAGCAGCTTGGTAGGTTCACCCCTCCACTTT.